One sample yielded the 18 T cell receptor beta chains listed below, sequenced in a study of T cell repertoires in cytomegalovirus infection. Using its own MiXCR run on the reads, TCRdb lists one record per CDR3 protein. The sample lists around 900,000 distinct CDR3 sequences, approximately 31% occurring once. Their recognized antigens are unknown. The sample was cultured CD8+ T cells from PBMCs, taken from culture after CMV antigen stimulation. The receptors were sampled from a human donor in good health (CMV status not recorded). Some clones in this sample may be carry-over from other donors' samples.

The chain joins TRBV6-6 to TRBJ2-4; a weak D match, TRBD1 (6 bases). This CDR3 spans 16 amino acids. Trimming took 2 bases from V and 2 from J, leaving 13 bases between them. Germline V gene lookup returns CDR1 MNHNY and CDR2 SVGAGI (reference sequence). The CDR3 loop reads CASSYHREGPKNIQYF. DNA for the CDR3: TGTGCCAGCAGTTACCACAGGGAAGGACCCAAAAACATTCAGTACTTC.

This clonotype was seen a handful of times. The chain combines TRBV15 with TRBJ2-3; 12 positions agree with TRBD2. Trimming took 1 base from V and 2 from J; bases not matched to a gene: 19. Germline V gene data show CDR1 as LNHNV and CDR2 as YYDKDF (reference sequence). CDR3 length: 22 residues. In DNA form, the CDR3 reads TGTGCCACCAGCAGAGTGCCGTTATCTAGCGGGGGGGAGTCTGACCCCACAGATACGCAGTATTTT. It translates to CATSRVPLSSGGESDPTDTQYF.

This clonotype was seen more than once but under ten times. This chain links TRBV27 with TRBJ2-3, with 15 positions matching TRBD2. CDR1 and CDR2 (germline): MNHEY, SMNVEV (reference sequence). V gave up 5 bases and J gave up 0 bases; unmatched junction bases: 12. The CDR3 sequence is 20 residues long. The CDR3 is CASSPDPGLAGGASTDTQYF. The CDR3 bases are TGTGCCAGCAGTCCCGACCCGGGACTAGCGGGGGGCGCCAGCACAGATACGCAGTATTTT.

The V and J genes are TRBV5-3 and TRBJ2-1; 7 bases fit TRBD1. TRBV5-3 belongs to the ORF category, with a function that is uncertain. This CDR3 contains 15 residues. V was clipped by 8 bases and J by 1 base; unmatched bases: 9. Here the CDR3 DNA reads TGTGCCAGCAGCCACGGACAGGCGTCCTACAATGAGCAGTTCTTC. Translation: CASSHGQASYNEQFF.

V usage is TRBV4-2 and J usage is TRBJ2-7, with D tentatively TRBD1 (6 bases). Germline V CDR1 and CDR2: LGHNA, YNFKEQ. V shed 0 bases and J shed 1 base, with 13 bases lying between them. This CDR3 contains 16 residues. The CDR3 region is CASSQDSTGVSYEQYF. The CDR3 DNA reads TGTGCCAGCAGCCAAGATTCGACAGGAGTTTCCTACGAGCAGTACTTC.

The sample holds a few counts of this clonotype. The chain uses TRBV3-1 and TRBJ2-2; D perhaps matches TRBD2 (5 bases). V lost 0 bases and J lost 3, with 11 bases in between. Germline V gene data show CDR1 as LGHDT and CDR2 as YNNKEL (reference sequence). The CDR3 sequence is 16 residues long. The CDR3: CASSQDPRGYTGELFF. CDR3 DNA sequence: TGTGCCAGCAGCCAAGATCCGAGAGGGTACACCGGGGAGCTGTTTTTT.

The chain has TRBV19 and TRBJ2-2; D call uncertain. The germline V gene has CDR1 LNHDA and CDR2 SQIVND (reference sequence). The ends were cut back, 1 base at V and 4 bases at J, with 7 bases in the middle. The CDR3 spans 14 residues. In nucleotides, the CDR3 is TGTGCCAGTAGTATAGGTTTAGGCACCGGGGAGCTGTTTTTT. Amino acids: CASSIGLGTGELFF.

At least ten counts were recorded for this clonotype. The V gene is TRBV6-1, the J gene TRBJ2-5; 14 bases are shared with TRBD2. Germline CDR1 reads MNHNS; CDR2 reads SASEGT. The CDR3 spans 17 residues. V trimming: 3 bases; J trimming: 10 bases; junction bases outside the gene matches: 13. CDR3 in DNA: TGTGCCAGCAGTGATTCCCCCGGGACTAGCGGGGGCACAGTCCAGTACTTC. Amino acids: CASSDSPGTSGGTVQYF.

The table lists this clonotype with a count of one. V and J are TRBV14 and TRBJ2-3; 7 bases are a match to TRBD1. V trimming: 3 bases; J trimming: 0 bases; junction bases outside the gene matches: 6. Germline V gene lookup returns CDR1 SGHDN and CDR2 FVKESK. The CDR3 runs 16 residues. The CDR3 protein is CASSHRGQTSTDTQYF. The CDR3 nucleotides read TGTGCCAGCAGCCACCGGGGACAGACTAGCACAGATACGCAGTATTTT.

The chain joins TRBV11-2 to TRBJ2-1, with 10 bases matching TRBD2. The V and J ends lost 4 bases and 8 bases, in that order; junction bases with no gene match: 5. CDR1 and CDR2 (germline): SGHAT, FQNNGV. CDR3 length: 14 amino acids. CDR3 residues: CASSWTSGGDEQFF. As DNA, the CDR3 is TGTGCCAGCAGCTGGACTAGCGGAGGGGATGAGCAGTTCTTC.

This clonotype was seen more than once but under ten times. This chain joins TRBV6-5 and TRBJ2-1, with TRBD2 identical over 9 bases. After removal of 1 base from V and 6 bases from J, the junction contained 7 bases not matched to a gene. Germline CDR1 reads MNHEY; CDR2 reads SVGAGI. The CDR3 covers 16 residues. CDR3 loop: CASSYWAGGPLNEQFF. DNA of the CDR3: TGTGCCAGCAGTTACTGGGCGGGGGGGCCCCTCAATGAGCAGTTCTTC.

The rearrangement uses TRBV20-1 and TRBJ1-2; D is ambiguous. Germline assignment: CDR1 DFQATT and CDR2 SNEGSKA (reference sequence). Between the trimmed V and J ends, which lost 6 bases and 3 bases, there was a span of 11 bases. The CDR3 sequence is 12 residues long. This CDR3 reads CSAPESYYGYTF. The CDR3 DNA sequence: TGCAGTGCCCCCGAATCATACTATGGCTACACCTTC.

The V gene is TRBV10-2, the J gene TRBJ2-4, with D maybe TRBD1 (5 bases). CDR1 WSHSY and CDR2 SAAADI come from the germline V gene. The ends were cut back, 8 bases at V and 0 bases at J, with 23 bases in the middle. The CDR3 length is 18 residues. In DNA form, the CDR3 reads TGCGCCAGCGATATCGACAGAACGACTGTACTAGCCAAAAACATTCAGTACTTC. Its translation is CASDIDRTTVLAKNIQYF.

The chain uses TRBV15 and TRBJ2-4; D unresolved. The V and J ends lost 3 bases and 11 bases respectively, with 11 bases between them. CDR3 size: 12 residues. CDR1 and CDR2 (germline): LNHNV, YYDKDF (reference sequence). The CDR3, as DNA: TGTGCCACCAGCAGCTCCTACCCCTTTCAGTACTTC. It is translated as CATSSSYPFQYF.

This clonotype was detected only a few times. This sequence joins TRBV12-3 or TRBV12-4 and TRBJ1-4; D remains ambiguous. V lost 7 bases, J lost 0 bases, and 6 bases lay in between. This CDR3 is built from 13 residues. CDR3 loop: CASTGATNEKLFF. The CDR3 DNA reads as TGTGCCAGCACAGGTGCAACTAATGAAAAACTGTTTTTT.

With respect to this clonotype: A much larger clone differs from this one at a single base, so this may be a read error. The rearrangement uses TRBV7-6 and TRBJ2-1; D unclear. Per germline, CDR1 SGHVS and CDR2 FNYEAQ. V was clipped by 2 bases and J by 6 bases, with 17 bases between them. The CDR3 sequence is 16 residues long. Written as DNA, the CDR3 is TGTGCCAGCAGCTTAAAACTGGGCACAACCTGCAATGAGCAGTTCTTC. It yields the protein CASSLKLGTTCNEQFF. Combining the CDR3 with reference TRBV7-6 and TRBJ2-1 gives the whole variable domain GAGVSQSPRYKVTKRGQDVALRCDPISGHVSLYWYRQALGQGPEFLTYFNYEAQQDKSGLPNDRFSAERPEGSISTLTIQRTEQRDSAMYRCASSLKLGTTCNEQFFGPGTRLTVL.

This rearrangement joins TRBV20-1 to TRBJ1-1; 7 nucleotides line up with TRBD1. The CDR3 has 13 amino acids. With V trimmed by 6 bases and J by 7 bases, 11 bases remained unmatched. CDR1 is DFQATT and CDR2 is SNEGSKA in the germline V gene (reference sequence). CDR3 in DNA: TGCAGTGCCCGAGACAGGGATGGGGGTGAAGCTTTCTTT. This codes for CSARDRDGGEAFF.

This clonotype was counted many times. This chain links TRBV7-2 with TRBJ2-7; 12 bases line up with TRBD2. The CDR3 extends over 16 amino acids. Germline trimming cut 4 bases from V and 0 bases from J; bases unmatched to any gene: 4. The germline V gene encodes CDR1 SGHTA and CDR2 FQGNSA. The CDR3 nucleotides are TGTGCCAGCAGCTCTCGACTAGCGGGGGCCTCCTACGAGCAGTACTTC. This translates into CASSSRLAGASYEQYF.